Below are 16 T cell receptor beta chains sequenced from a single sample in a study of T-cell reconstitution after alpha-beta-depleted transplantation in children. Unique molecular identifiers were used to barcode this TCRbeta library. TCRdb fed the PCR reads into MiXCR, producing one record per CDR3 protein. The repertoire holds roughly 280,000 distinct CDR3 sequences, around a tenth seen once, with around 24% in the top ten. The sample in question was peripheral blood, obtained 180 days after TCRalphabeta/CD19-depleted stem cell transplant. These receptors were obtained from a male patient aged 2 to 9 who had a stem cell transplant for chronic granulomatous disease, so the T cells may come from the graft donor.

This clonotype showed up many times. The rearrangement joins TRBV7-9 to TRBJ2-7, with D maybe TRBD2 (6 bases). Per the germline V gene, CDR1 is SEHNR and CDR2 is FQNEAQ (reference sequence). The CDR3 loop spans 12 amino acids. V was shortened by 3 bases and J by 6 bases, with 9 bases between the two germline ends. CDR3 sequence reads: CASSLAGSEQYF. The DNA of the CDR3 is TGTGCCAGCAGCTTGGCGGGGAGCGAGCAGTACTTC.

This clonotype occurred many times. The DNA of the CDR3 is TGTGCCACCAGCAGAGATAGGGTGGGGCTCGACTCCTACAATGAGCAGTTCTTC. This sequence encodes CATSRDRVGLDSYNEQFF. The chain couples TRBV15 to TRBJ2-1; possible D gene TRBD1, 5 bases. The CDR3 consists of 18 residues. Germline CDR1 and CDR2: LNHNV and YYDKDF (reference sequence). The germline V and J ends were trimmed by 0 bases and 0 bases, with 15 bases remaining between them. The entire variable domain, with the rest obtained from reference TRBV15 and TRBJ2-1, is as follows: DAMVIQNPRYQVTQFGKPVTLSCSQTLNHNVMYWYQQKSSQAPKLLFHYYDKDFNNEADTPDNFQSRRPNTSFCFLDIRSPGLGDTAMYLCATSRDRVGLDSYNEQFFGPGTRLTVL.

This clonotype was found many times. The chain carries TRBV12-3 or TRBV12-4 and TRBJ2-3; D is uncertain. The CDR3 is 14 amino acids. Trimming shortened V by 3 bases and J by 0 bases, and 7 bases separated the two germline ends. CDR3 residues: CASSFVGSTDTQYF. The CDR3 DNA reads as TGTGCCAGCAGTTTTGTTGGGAGCACAGATACGCAGTATTTT.

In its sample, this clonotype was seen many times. The CDR3 sequence is CASSFVSGRGEQFF. The CDR3 coding sequence is TGTGCCAGCAGCTTCGTGAGCGGGAGAGGTGAGCAGTTCTTC. The rearrangement uses TRBV7-9 and TRBJ2-1; TRBD2 matches at 8 bases. CDR1 and CDR2 (germline): SEHNR, FQNEAQ (reference sequence). V trimming: 3 bases; J trimming: 9 bases; junction bases outside the gene matches: 7. The length of the CDR3 is 14 residues.

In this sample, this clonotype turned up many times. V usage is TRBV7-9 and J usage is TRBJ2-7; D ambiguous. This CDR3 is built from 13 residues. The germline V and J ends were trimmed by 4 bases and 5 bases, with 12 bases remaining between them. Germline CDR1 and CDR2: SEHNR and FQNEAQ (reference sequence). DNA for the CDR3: TGTGCCAGCAGCTCCCTTCATGCGGACGAGCAGTACTTC. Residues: CASSSLHADEQYF.

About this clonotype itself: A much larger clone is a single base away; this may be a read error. This CDR3 reads CASSFTGHGYNEQSF. Here the CDR3 DNA reads TGTGCCAGCAGCTTTACGGGACACGGTTACAATGAGCAGTCCTTC. The rearrangement uses TRBV7-2 and TRBJ2-1, with a tentative D call TRBD1 (6 bases). The CDR3 runs to 15 residues. Germline CDR1 SGHTA, CDR2 FQGNSA.

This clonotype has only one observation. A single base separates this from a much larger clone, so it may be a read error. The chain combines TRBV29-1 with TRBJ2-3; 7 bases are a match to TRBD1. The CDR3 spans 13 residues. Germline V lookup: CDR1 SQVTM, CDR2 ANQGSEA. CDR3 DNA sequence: TGCAGCGTTGGGGGACAGCTCACAGATACGAAGTATTTT. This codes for CSVGGQLTDTKYF.

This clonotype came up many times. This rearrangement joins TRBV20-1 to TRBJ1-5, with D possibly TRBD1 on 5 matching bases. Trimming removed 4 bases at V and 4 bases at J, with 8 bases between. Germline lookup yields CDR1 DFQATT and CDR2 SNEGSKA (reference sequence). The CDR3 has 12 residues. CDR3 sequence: CSATRANQPQHF. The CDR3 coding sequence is TGCAGTGCTACCAGGGCTAATCAGCCCCAGCATTTT.

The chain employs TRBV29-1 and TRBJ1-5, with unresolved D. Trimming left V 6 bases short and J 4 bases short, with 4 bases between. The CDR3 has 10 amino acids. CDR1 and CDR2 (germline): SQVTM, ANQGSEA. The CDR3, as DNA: TGCAGCGTCGAAAATCAGCCCCAGCATTTT. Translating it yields CSVENQPQHF.

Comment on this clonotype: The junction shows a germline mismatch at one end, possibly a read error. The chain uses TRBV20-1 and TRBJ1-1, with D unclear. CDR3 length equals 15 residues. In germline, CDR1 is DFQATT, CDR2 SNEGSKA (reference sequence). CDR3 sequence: CSAGDQSSRNTEAFF. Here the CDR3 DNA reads TGCAGTGCTGGAGATCAGTCCAGCCGGAACACTGAAGCTTTCTTT.

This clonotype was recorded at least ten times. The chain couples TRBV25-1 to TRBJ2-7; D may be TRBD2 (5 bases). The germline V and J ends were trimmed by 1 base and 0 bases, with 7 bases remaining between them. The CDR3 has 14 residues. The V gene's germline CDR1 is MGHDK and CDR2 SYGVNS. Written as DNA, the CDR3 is TGTGCCAGCAGTGAATCGGGGAGCTCCTACGAGCAGTACTTC. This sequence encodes CASSESGSSYEQYF.

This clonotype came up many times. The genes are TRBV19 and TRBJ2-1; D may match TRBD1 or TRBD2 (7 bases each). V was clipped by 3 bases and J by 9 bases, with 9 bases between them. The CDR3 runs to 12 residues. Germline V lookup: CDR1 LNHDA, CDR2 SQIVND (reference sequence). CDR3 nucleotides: TGTGCCAGTAGTATCAGGGGGGGTGAGCAGTTCTTC. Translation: CASSIRGGEQFF.

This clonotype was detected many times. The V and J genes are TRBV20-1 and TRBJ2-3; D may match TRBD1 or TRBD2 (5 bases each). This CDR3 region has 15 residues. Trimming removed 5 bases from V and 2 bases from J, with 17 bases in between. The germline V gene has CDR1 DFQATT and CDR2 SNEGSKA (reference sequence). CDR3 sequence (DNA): TGCAGTGCTTGGGGGTGGCAGATATTCACAGATACGCAGTATTTT. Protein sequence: CSAWGWQIFTDTQYF.

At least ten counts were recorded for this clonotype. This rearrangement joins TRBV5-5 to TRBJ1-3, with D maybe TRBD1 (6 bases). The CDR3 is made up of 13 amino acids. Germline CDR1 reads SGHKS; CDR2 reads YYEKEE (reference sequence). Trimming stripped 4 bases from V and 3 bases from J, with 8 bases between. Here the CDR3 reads CASSTDSGNTIYF. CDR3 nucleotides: TGTGCCAGCAGCACGGACAGTGGAAACACCATATATTTT.

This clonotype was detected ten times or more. The CDR3 loop is CASSLRRDRGIRNTEAFF. CDR3 coding DNA: TGTGCCAGCAGCTTAAGGAGGGACAGGGGTATAAGGAACACTGAAGCTTTCTTT. This chain connects TRBV7-3 to TRBJ1-1; TRBD1 matches at 10 bases. The CDR3 consists of 18 residues. The germline V gene has CDR1 SGHTA and CDR2 FQGTGA. The J segment lost 1 base and the V segment lost 1 base, leaving 9 bases of the junction unmatched.

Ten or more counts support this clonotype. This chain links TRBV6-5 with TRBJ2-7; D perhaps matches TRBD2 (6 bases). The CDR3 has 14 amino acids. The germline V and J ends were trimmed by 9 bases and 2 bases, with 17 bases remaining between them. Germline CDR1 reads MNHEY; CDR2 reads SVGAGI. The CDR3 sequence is CASKPGLTTYEQYF. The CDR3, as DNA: TGTGCCAGTAAACCGGGACTGACGACCTACGAGCAGTACTTC.